The rows below give T cell receptor beta chains drawn from one sample of a study of T-cell reconstitution after alpha-beta-depleted transplantation in children. TCRdb reprocessed the PCR reads via MiXCR and lists one record per CDR3 protein. The sample has approximately 400,000 distinct CDR3 sequences; 15% to 20% are singletons. Sequenced here: PBMCs, mostly from graft donor cells, sampled 360 days after TCRalphabeta/CD19-depleted stem cell transplant. These receptors originate from a boy in the first two years of life who had a stem cell transplant for Wiskott-Aldrich syndrome, so the T cells may come from the graft donor. Both conserved end residues are part of each CDR3. D genes are given only for firm matches. Part of the rows lack a size; the others show once, few, many or a class for expanded clones.

D	length	V	size	J	DNA	CDR3
-	15	TRBV3-1	-	TRBJ1-1	TGTGCCAGCAGCTCGTCGCCCCACCGGGGCACTGAAGCTTTCTTT	CASSSSPHRGTEAFF
-	13	TRBV5-1	-	TRBJ2-5	TGCGCCAGCAGCCTTCAGGCGTGGGAGACCCAGTACTTC	CASSLQAWETQYF
-	15	TRBV7-9	-	TRBJ1-4	TGTGCCAGCAGCTTCAGGGACGGCATTAATGAAAAACTGTTTTTT	CASSFRDGINEKLFF
-	11	TRBV28	many	TRBJ2-5	TGTGCCAGCAGCACAGTGGAGACCCAGTACTTC	CASSTVETQYF
-	15	TRBV29-1	-	TRBJ1-2	TGCAGCGTTGAAGATGGGGCCAGATTTAACTATGGCTACACCTTC	CSVEDGARFNYGYTF
-	14	TRBV20-1	-	TRBJ2-1	TGCAGTGCTCCGGGACTCCAGTCCTACAATGAGCAGTTCTTC	CSAPGLQSYNEQFF
-	15	TRBV12-3/TRBV12-4	few	TRBJ1-2	TGTGCCAGCAGTACGGGACCAAGCTTTAACTATGGCTACACCTTC	CASSTGPSFNYGYTF
TRBD2	16	TRBV4-3	-	TRBJ2-7	TGCGCCAGCAGCCAAGATTACGGGGGGAACGCCTACGAGCAGTACTTC	CASSQDYGGNAYEQYF
-	12	TRBV28	many	TRBJ2-7	TGTGCCAGCAGTTTAACACATTACGAGCAGTACTTC	CASSLTHYEQYF
-	16	TRBV20-1	-	TRBJ2-1	TGCAGTGCGATCTCAGGGGGGGGAGCTAGGATGAATGAGCAGTTCTTC	CSAISGGGARMNEQFF
TRBD2	16	TRBV12-3/TRBV12-4	few	TRBJ2-1	TGTGCCAGCAGGCGACTAGCGGGAGGGCCTTCCAATGAGCAGTTCTTC	CASRRLAGGPSNEQFF
TRBD1	18	TRBV10-3	few	TRBJ1-6	TGTGCCACATCTCAGACAGGGGGCGCGAGCTCCTATAATTCACCCCTCCACTTT	CATSQTGGASSYNSPLHF
-	17	TRBV7-9	-	TRBJ2-6	TGTGCCAGCAGCTTACCCGTCCAGGGCTCTGGGGCCAACGTCCTGACTTTC	CASSLPVQGSGANVLTF
-	12	TRBV24-1	few	TRBJ2-7	TGTGCCACCCCCCTAGCGCCCTACGAGCAGTACTTC	CATPLAPYEQYF
TRBD1	15	TRBV7-9	-	TRBJ2-7	TGTGCCAGCAGCTTAGCGGCCGGGACAGGGGGCGCGAAGTACTTC	CASSLAAGTGGAKYF
TRBD2	15	TRBV15	few	TRBJ2-7	TGTGCCACCAGCTCACGCGGGGGGTACTCCTACGAGCAGTACTTC	CATSSRGGYSYEQYF
-	14	TRBV6-4	few	TRBJ2-3	TGTGCCAGCAGTGACGGGACTAGCACAGATACGCAGTATTTT	CASSDGTSTDTQYF
-	14	TRBV5-6	many	TRBJ2-2	TGTGCCAGCAGCTTTTCTGTTAACACCGGGGAGCTGTTTTTT	CASSFSVNTGELFF
TRBD2	14	TRBV12-3/TRBV12-4	few	TRBJ2-1	TGTGCCAGCAGGATAGCGGGACTGAGAAATGAGCAGTTCTTC	CASRIAGLRNEQFF
TRBD1	17	TRBV12-3/TRBV12-4	few	TRBJ2-6	TGTGCCAGCAGTTCAGGGGGCCCTGGTCCTGGGGCCAACGTCCTGACTTTC	CASSSGGPGPGANVLTF
-	18	TRBV20-1	few	TRBJ2-5	TGCAGTGCCCGCCCGGGACTTGGGCCTTCATGGGGCCAAGAGACCCAGTACTTC	CSARPGLGPSWGQETQYF
TRBD2	13	TRBV5-1	-	TRBJ2-1	TGCGCCAGCAGCAACGGACTAGTCAATGAGCAGTTCTTC	CASSNGLVNEQFF
-	11	TRBV3-1	few	TRBJ2-5	TGTGCCAGCAGCCAAGTCCAGACCCAGTACTTC	CASSQVQTQYF
TRBD2	19	TRBV4-1	few	TRBJ2-3	TGCGCCAGCAGCCAAGCGCTAGCGGGGGGGCCCCTGTTCACAGATACGCAGTATTTT	CASSQALAGGPLFTDTQYF
-	15	TRBV11-2	-	TRBJ2-1	TGTGCCAGCAGATCGGGTTTAAGCTCCTACAATGAGCAGTTCTTC	CASRSGLSSYNEQFF
TRBD2	16	TRBV28	few	TRBJ2-1	TGTGCCAGCAGTTTACCCGTTAGCGGGGGTCTCAATGAGCAGTTCTTC	CASSLPVSGGLNEQFF
TRBD2	14	TRBV20-1	-	TRBJ2-7	TGCAGTGCTAGATTACTAGCGGGCCCCTACGAGCAGTACTTC	CSARLLAGPYEQYF
TRBD1	13	TRBV12-3/TRBV12-4	-	TRBJ2-7	TGTGCCAGCATCCTGGCAGGGGGACACGAGCAGTACTTC	CASILAGGHEQYF
-	16	TRBV5-1	few	TRBJ2-5	TGCGCCAGCAGCTATCAACAACACCCGTACCAAGAGACCCAGTACTTC	CASSYQQHPYQETQYF
TRBD2	17	TRBV3-1	-	TRBJ2-7	TGTGCCAGCAGCCAATCCACGACGGGACTAGGGCGGCGGGAGCAGTACTTC	CASSQSTTGLGRREQYF
-	16	TRBV5-1	-	TRBJ2-2	TGCGCCAGCAGCTTCCTACCACGATTCAGAACCGGGGAGCTGTTTTTT	CASSFLPRFRTGELFF
TRBD1	13	TRBV5-1	-	TRBJ1-4	TGCGCCAGCAGCTACGGACAGGCAGGAGGGTTGTTTTTT	CASSYGQAGGLFF
TRBD2	13	TRBV10-3	-	TRBJ2-1	TGTGCCATCAGTGTGGGGGGGAACAATGAGCAGTTCTTC	CAISVGGNNEQFF
TRBD1	15	TRBV15	few	TRBJ2-7	TGTGCCACCAGCAGAGGGACAGGGGTTTGGTACGAGCAGTACTTC	CATSRGTGVWYEQYF
TRBD1	17	TRBV28	-	TRBJ1-2	TGTGCCAGCAGTGACCCCATGCCGACAGGGCCACTATATGGCTACACCTTC	CASSDPMPTGPLYGYTF
-	11	TRBV28	-	TRBJ2-3	TGTACCAGCAGTTTGAGAGATACGCAGTATTTT	CTSSLRDTQYF
-	17	TRBV6-5	-	TRBJ2-1	TGTGCCAGCAGTTACAAAAACCTAGAGTGGGTCCGGGGTGAGCAGTTCTTC	CASSYKNLEWVRGEQFF
-	12	TRBV10-3	few	TRBJ2-7	TGTGCCATCAGCCAGGGAACCTACGAGCAGTACTTC	CAISQGTYEQYF
-	12	TRBV29-1	-	TRBJ2-1	TGCAGCGTTACGCCAGCCACTTATGAGCAGTTCTTC	CSVTPATYEQFF
TRBD1	17	TRBV10-3	many	TRBJ2-3	TGTGCCATCAGTGTGGGGTACCGGGACAGAGGCACAGATACGCAGTATTTT	CAISVGYRDRGTDTQYF